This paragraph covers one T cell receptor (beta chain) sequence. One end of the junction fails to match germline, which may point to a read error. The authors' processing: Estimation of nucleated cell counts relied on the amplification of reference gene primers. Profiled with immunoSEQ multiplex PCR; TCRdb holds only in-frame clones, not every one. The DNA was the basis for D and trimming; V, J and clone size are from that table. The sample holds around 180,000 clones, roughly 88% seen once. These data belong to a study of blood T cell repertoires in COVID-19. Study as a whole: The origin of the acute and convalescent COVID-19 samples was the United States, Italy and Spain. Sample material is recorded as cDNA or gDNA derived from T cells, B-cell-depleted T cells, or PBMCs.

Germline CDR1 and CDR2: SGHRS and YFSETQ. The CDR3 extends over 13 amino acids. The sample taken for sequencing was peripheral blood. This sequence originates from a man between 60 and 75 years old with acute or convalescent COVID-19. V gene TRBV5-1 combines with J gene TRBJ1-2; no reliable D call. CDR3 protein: CASSPAANYGYTF. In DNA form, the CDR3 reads TGCGCCAGCAGCCCGGCGGCTAACTATGGCTATACCTTC.